Described below is a single TCR beta chain sequence and its context. Its antigen remains unidentified. No clone much larger than this one lies a single base away; base qualities are absent. The germline V gene supplies CDR1 KGHSH and CDR2 LQKENI. Spanning cysteine to phenylalanine, the CDR3 consists of 15 amino acids. Only the CDR3 portion is preserved as DNA: 45 bases, with reading frame beginning at the first base. The junction carries 15 bases between V and J, which are trimmed by 6 bases and 3 bases respectively. This specimen belongs to a study of blood T cell repertoires in COVID-19 (dated by TCRdb to 2020 to 2021). With regard to the full study: Samples covering the acute and convalescent phases of COVID-19 were provided by collaborators in the United States, Italy and Spain. The material from the prospective study consisted of cDNA or gDNA derived from T cells, B-cell-depleted T cells, or PBMCs. The dataset comprised deeply sampled blood TCRbeta repertoires from subjects exposed to, actively infected with, or recovered from COVID-19. The repertoires were released in a freely available public database meant as a resource for research on the immune response to SARS-CoV-2. Samples were obtained from the ongoing ImmuneRACE study (first 160 participants) and from about 1,300 subjects provided by 6 global collaborators. Sample metadata almost always included a de-identified subject ID, COVID-19 status, age in years and sex. Where HLA class I and class II types were available, the types were taken from metadata supplied by the sample provider, not from assay-based typing. Overall results and qualifications from the work: The amount of clinical and demographic metadata varied by source and participant and was provided uncurated.

One collaborating source in Seattle enrolled patients while the patients were actively infected and followed the patients over time throughout the course of disease. The collaborating institutions used their own protocols to collect whole blood in K2EDTA tubes. For TCRbeta analysis, collaborators shipped samples in one of three forms: frozen whole blood, isolated PBMCs, or DNA extracted from either of those sample types. The immunoSEQ Assay, a bias-controlled multiplex PCR, was used to amplify TCRbeta CDR3 regions from genomic DNA. The original pipeline was this. The number of nucleated cells in each sample was estimated by amplification of reference gene primers within the assay. To quantify the absolute abundance of each unique TCRbeta CDR3 rearrangement, sequence reads were collapsed and filtered. For each sample, productive Simpson clonality was calculated as the square root of Simpson's diversity index across productive rearrangements. TCRdb took over this immuneACCESS table, retaining in-frame rearrangements with V and J assigned. Such tables are incomplete; in checked studies, under half of the missing clones stem from an unresolved V gene, and the remainder is unexplained. The V and J calls and the clone size are those of that table, but D and trimming were determined from the DNA. Across this sample there are hundreds of thousands of clones, with about nine tenths seen only once. Around 6.6% of the sample is in the top ten clones.

The chain links TRBV18 with TRBJ1-3; TRBD1 is perhaps the D gene, given 6 matching bases. This receptor was taken from a woman in her sixties or seventies with COVID-19, enrolled during active disease. The sample consisted of peripheral blood. The nucleotide sequence reads as follows: TGTGCCAGCTCCCCGTCCAGGGGATTTGGAAACACCATATATTTT. This encodes CASSPSRGFGNTIYF. The reference TRBV18 and TRBJ1-3 proteins fill in what lies around the CDR3, so the full variable domain reads NAGVMQNPRHLVRRRGQEARLRCSPMKGHSHVYWYRQLPEEGLKFMVYLQKENIIDESGMPKERFSAEFPKEGPSILRIQQVVRGDSAAYFCASSPSRGFGNTIYFGEGSWLTVV.